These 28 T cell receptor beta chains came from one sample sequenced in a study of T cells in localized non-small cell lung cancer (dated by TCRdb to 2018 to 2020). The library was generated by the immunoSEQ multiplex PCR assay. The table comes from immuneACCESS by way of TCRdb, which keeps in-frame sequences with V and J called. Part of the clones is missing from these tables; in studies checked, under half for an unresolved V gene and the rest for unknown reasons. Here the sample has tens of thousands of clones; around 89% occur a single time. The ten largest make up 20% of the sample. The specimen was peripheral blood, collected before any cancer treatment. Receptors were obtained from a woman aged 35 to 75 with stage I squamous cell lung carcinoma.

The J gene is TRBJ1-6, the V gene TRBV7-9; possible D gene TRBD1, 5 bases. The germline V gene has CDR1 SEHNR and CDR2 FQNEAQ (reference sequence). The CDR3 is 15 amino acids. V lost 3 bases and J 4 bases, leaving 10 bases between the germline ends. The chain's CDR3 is CASSLRDGYNSPLHF. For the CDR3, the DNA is TGTGCCAGCAGCTTGAGGGACGGATATAATTCACCCCTCCACTTT.

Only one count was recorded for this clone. The CDR3 is CASAGNSNQPQHF. DNA for the CDR3: TGTGCCAGCGCAGGGAATAGCAATCAGCCCCAGCATTTT. The chain combines TRBV6-5 with TRBJ1-5; perhaps TRBD1 as D (5 bases). The CDR3 has 13 amino acids. Trimming took off 8 bases at V and 0 bases at J, with 8 bases between the two ends. Germline V gene lookup returns CDR1 MNHEY and CDR2 SVGAGI.

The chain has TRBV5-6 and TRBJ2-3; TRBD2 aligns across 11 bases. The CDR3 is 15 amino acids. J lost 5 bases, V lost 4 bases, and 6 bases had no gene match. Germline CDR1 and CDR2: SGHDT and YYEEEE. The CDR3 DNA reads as TGTGCCAGCAGCCTTAGCGGGGGGGTTAAAGATACGCAGTATTTT. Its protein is CASSLSGGVKDTQYF.

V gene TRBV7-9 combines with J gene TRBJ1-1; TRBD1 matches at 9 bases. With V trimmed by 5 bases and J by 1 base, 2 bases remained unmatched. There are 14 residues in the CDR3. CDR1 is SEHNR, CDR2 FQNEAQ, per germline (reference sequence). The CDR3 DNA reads TGTGCCAGCAGCCAGGGACAGGGGAACACTGAAGCTTTCTTT. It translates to CASSQGQGNTEAFF.

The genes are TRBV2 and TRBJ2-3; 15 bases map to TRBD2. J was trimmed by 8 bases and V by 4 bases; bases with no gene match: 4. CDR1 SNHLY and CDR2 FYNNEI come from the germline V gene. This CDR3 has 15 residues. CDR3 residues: CASSGTSGGAGTQYF. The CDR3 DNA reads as TGTGCCAGCAGTGGGACTAGCGGGGGGGCAGGTACGCAGTATTTT.

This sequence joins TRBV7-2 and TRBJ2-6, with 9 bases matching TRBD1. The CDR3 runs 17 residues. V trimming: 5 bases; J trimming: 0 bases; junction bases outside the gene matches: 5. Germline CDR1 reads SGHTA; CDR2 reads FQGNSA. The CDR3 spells CASSPGQGRSGANVLTF. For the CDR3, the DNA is TGTGCCAGCAGCCCCGGACAGGGGCGCTCTGGGGCCAACGTCCTGACTTTC.

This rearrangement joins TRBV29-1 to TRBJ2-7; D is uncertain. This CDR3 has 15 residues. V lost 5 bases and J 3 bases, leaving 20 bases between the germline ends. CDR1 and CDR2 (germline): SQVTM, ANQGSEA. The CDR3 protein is CSVSDGRFTYYEQYF. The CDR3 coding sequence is TGCAGCGTTTCGGATGGACGATTTACTTACTACGAGCAGTACTTC.

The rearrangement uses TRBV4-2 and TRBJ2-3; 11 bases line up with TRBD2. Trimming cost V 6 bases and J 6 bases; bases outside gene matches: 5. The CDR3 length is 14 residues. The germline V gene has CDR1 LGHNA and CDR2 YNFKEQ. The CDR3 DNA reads TGTGCCAGCAGTACTAGCGGGGGATATGATACGCAGTATTTT. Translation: CASSTSGGYDTQYF.

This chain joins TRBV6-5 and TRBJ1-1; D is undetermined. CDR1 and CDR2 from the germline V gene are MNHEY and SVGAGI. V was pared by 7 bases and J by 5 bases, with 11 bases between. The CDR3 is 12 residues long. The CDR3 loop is CASINTRTEAFF. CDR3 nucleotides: TGTGCCAGCATTAATACAAGAACTGAAGCTTTCTTT.

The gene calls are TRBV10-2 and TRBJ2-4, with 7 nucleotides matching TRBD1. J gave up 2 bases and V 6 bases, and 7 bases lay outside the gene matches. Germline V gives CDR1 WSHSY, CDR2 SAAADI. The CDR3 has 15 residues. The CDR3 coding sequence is TGCGCCAGCAGCCAAACAGGGGCGTCCAAAAACATTCAGTACTTC. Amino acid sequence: CASSQTGASKNIQYF.

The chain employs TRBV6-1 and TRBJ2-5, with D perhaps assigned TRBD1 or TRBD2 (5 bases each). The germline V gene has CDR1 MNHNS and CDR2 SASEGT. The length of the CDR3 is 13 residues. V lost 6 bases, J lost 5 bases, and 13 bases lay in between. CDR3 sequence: CASSRDPLETQYF. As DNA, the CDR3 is TGTGCCAGCAGCCGGGACCCCCTTGAGACCCAGTACTTC.

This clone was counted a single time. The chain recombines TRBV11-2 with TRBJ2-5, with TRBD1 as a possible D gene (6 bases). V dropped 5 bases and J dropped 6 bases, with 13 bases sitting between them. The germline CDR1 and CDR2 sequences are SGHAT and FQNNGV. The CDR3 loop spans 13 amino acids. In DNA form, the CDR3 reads TGTGCCAGCAGCGTGGGACAAGTGAAGACCCAGTACTTC. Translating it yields CASSVGQVKTQYF.

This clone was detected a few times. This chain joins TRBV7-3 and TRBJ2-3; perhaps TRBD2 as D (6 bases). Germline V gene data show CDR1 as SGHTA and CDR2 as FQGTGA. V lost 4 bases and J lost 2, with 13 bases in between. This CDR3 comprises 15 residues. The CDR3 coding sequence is TGTGCCAGCAGCTCCTCCGGGACTTACACAGATACGCAGTATTTT. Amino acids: CASSSSGTYTDTQYF.

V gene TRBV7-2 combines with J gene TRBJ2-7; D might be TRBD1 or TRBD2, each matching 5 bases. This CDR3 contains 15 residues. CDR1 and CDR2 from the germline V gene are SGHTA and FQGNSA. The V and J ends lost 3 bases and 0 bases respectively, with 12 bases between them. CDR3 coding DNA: TGTGCCAGCAGCTTGGGGACGGATAGCTCCTACGAGCAGTACTTC. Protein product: CASSLGTDSSYEQYF.

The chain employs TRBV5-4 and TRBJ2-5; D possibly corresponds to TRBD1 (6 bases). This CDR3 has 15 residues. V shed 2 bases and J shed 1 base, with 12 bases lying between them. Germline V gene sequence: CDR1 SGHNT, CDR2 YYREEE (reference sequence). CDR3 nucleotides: TGTGCCAGCAGCTTCCAGGGGAAGGGCCAAGAGACCCAGTACTTC. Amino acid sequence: CASSFQGKGQETQYF.

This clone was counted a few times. The CDR3, as DNA: TGCGCCAGCAGCCTGGACAGGGTTAAGAACACCATATATTTT. Translated: CASSLDRVKNTIYF. V is TRBV5-1 and J is TRBJ1-3, with TRBD1 matching 8 bases. Looked up from germline, CDR1 is SGHRS and CDR2 is YFSETQ. The junction had 7 bases not matched to a gene; V was cut back by 4 bases and J by 7 bases. The CDR3 has 14 residues.

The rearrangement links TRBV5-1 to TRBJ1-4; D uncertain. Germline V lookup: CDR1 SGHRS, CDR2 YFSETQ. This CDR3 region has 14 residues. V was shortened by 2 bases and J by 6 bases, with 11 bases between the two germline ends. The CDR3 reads CASSFGQNYEKLFF. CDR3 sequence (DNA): TGCGCCAGCAGCTTCGGCCAGAATTATGAAAAACTGTTTTTT. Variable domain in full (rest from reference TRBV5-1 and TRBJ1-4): KAGVTQTPRYLIKTRGQQVTLSCSPISGHRSVSWYQQTPGQGLQFLFEYFSETQRNKGNFPGRFSGRQFSNSRSEMNVSTLELGDSALYLCASSFGQNYEKLFFGSGTQLSVL.

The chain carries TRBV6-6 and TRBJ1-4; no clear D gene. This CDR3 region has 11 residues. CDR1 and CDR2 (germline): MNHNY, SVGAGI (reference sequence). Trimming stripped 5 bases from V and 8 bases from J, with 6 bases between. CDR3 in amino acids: CASSTREKLFF. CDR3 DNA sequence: TGTGCCAGCAGTACCCGGGAAAAACTGTTTTTT.

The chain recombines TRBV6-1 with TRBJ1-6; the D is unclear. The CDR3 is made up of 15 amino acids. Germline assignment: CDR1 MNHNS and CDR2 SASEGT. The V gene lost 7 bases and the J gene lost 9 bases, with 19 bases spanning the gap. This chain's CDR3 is CASILDGLQSSPLHF. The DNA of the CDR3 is TGTGCCAGCATCCTAGACGGGCTACAGTCTTCACCCCTCCACTTT.

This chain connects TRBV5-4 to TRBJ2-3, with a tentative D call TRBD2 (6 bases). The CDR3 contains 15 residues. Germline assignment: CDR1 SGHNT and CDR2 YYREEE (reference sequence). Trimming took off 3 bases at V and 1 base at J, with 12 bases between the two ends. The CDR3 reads CASSSKRARTDTQYF. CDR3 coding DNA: TGTGCCAGCAGCTCCAAGCGGGCCCGCACAGATACGCAGTATTTT. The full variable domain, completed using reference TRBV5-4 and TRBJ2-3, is ETGVTQSPTHLIKTRGQQVTLRCSSQSGHNTVSWYQQALGQGPQFIFQYYREEENGRGNFPPRFSGLQFPNYSSELNVNALELDDSALYLCASSSKRARTDTQYFGPGTRLTVL.

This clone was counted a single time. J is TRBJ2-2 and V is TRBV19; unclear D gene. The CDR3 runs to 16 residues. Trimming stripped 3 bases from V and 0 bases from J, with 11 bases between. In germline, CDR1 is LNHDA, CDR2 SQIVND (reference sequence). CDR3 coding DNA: TGTGCCAGTAGTATCCTAGGCAGGACGAACACCGGGGAGCTGTTTTTT. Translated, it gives CASSILGRTNTGELFF. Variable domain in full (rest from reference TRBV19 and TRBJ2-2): DGGITQSPKYLFRKEGQNVTLSCEQNLNHDAMYWYRQDPGQGLRLIYYSQIVNDFQKGDIAEGYSVSREKKESFPLTVTSAQKNPTAFYLCASSILGRTNTGELFFGEGSRLTVL.

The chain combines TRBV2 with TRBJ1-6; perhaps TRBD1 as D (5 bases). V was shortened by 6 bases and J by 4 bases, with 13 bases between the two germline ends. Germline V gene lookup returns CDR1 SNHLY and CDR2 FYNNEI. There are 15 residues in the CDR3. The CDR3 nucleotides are TGTGCCAGCAGGCTGGATGACAGTTATAATTCACCCCTCCACTTT. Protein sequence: CASRLDDSYNSPLHF.

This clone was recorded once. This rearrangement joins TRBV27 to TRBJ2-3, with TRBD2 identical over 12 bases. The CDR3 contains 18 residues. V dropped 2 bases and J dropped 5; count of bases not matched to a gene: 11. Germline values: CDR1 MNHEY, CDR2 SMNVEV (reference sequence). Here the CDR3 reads CASSLPTVLAGGLDTQYF. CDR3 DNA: TGTGCCAGCAGTTTACCAACCGTCCTAGCGGGGGGGTTAGATACGCAGTATTTT.

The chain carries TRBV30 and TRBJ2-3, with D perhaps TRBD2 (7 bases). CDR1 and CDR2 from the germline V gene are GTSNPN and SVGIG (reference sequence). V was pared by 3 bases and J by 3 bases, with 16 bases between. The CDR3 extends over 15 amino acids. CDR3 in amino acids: CAWRNRGAGTDTQYF. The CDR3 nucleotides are TGTGCCTGGAGAAATCGGGGGGCGGGGACAGATACGCAGTATTTT.

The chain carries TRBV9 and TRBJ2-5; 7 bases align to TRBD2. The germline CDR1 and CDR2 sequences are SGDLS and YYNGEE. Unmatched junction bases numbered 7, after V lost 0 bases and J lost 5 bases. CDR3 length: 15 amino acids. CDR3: CASSVGAGYLETQYF. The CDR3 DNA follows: TGTGCCAGCAGCGTAGGAGCGGGGTACCTGGAGACCCAGTACTTC.

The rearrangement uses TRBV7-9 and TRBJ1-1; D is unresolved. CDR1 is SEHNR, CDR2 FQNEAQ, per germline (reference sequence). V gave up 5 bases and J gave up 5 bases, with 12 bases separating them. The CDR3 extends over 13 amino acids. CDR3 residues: CASSPSWDTEAFF. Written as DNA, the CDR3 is TGTGCCAGCAGCCCTTCATGGGATACTGAAGCTTTCTTT.

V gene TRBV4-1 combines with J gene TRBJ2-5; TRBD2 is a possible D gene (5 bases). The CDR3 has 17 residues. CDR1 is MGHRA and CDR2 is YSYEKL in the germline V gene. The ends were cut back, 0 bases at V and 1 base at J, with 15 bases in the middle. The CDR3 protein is CASSQDFPGAAQETQYF. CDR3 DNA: TGCGCCAGCAGCCAAGATTTTCCAGGAGCGGCCCAAGAGACCCAGTACTTC.

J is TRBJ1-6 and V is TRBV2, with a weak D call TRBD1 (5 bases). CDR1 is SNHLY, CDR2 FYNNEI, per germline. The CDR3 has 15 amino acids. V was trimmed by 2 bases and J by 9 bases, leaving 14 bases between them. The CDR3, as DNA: TGTGCCAGCAGTGAAAACTCGCAGGGACTTTCACCCCTCCACTTT. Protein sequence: CASSENSQGLSPLHF.